This T cell receptor (beta chain) appears in the sequencing data of a study of T cells after yellow fever vaccination. Overall study results and limits: Researchers cautioned that FACS-sorted repertoires could harbor abundant clonotypes contaminating from the bulk population.

A single record per CDR3 protein comes from TCRdb applying MiXCR to the 5' RACE reads. Here the sample spans 110,000 to 150,000 distinct CDR3 sequences, about 7% being singletons. V gave up 1 base and J gave up 5 bases, with 9 bases separating them. The CDR3 sequence is 13 residues long. Germline values: CDR1 DFQATT, CDR2 SNEGSKA (reference sequence). This clonotype was picked up many times. What it recognizes is unknown. The sequence was obtained from a man aged 25-45 years who received the YFV17D yellow fever vaccine. This chain uses TRBV20-1 with TRBJ1-5, with D unclear. The input for sequencing was CD4+ T cells sorted from PBMCs, taken 10 days after the yellow fever booster vaccination. The CDR3 region is CSARGGWDQPQHF. The CDR3 nucleotides are TGCAGTGCTAGAGGAGGTTGGGATCAGCCCCAGCATTTT.